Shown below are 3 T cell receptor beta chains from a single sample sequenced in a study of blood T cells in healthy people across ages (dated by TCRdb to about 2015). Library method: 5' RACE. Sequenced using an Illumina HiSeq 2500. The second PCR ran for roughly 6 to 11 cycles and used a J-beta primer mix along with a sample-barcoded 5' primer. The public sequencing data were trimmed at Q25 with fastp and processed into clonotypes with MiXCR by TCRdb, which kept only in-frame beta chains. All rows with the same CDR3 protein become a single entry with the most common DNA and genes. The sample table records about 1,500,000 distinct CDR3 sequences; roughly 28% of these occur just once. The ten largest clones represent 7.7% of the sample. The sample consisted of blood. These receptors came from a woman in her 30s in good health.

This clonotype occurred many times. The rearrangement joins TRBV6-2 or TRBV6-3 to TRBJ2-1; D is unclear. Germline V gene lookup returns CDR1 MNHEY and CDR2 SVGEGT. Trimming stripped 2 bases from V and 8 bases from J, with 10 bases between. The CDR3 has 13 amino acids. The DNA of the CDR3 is TGTGCCAGCAGTTACAGTGTCGGACATGAGCAGTTCTTC. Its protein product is CASSYSVGHEQFF.

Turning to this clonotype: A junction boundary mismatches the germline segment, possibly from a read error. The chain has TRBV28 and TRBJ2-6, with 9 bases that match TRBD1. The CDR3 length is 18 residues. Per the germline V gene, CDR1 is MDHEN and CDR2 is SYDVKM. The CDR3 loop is CASSPRTGARSGANVRTF. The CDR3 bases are TGTGCCAGCAGTCCGCGGACAGGGGCCCGCTCTGGGGCCAACGTCCGGACTTTC. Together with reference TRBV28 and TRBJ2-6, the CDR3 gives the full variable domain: DVKVTQSSRYLVKRTGEKVFLECVQDMDHENMFWYRQDPGLGLRLIYFSYDVKMKEKGDIPEGYSVSREKKERFSLILESASTNQTSMYLCASSPRTGARSGANVRTFGAGSRLTVL.

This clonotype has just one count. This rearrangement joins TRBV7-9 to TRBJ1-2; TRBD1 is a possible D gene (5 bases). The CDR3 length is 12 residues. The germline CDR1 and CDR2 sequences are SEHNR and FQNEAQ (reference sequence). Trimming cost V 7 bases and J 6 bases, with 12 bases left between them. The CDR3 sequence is CASTKQDNGYTF. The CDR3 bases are TGTGCCAGCACCAAACAGGATAATGGCTACACCTTC.